This TCR beta chain originates from a study of cytomegalovirus exposure and HLA in healthy donors. Study as a whole: Prior work identified 100 million to 130 million unique TCR beta sequences in around 170 million T cells.

The PCR ran on 60 Vbeta and 13 Jbeta primers. The assay was immunoSEQ multiplex PCR, and TCRdb's table has in-frame clones only and misses some. The sample carries 55,000 to 65,000 clones, approximately 79% recorded once. CDR3 length equals 15 residues. Germline CDR1 and CDR2: LNHDA and SQIVND (reference sequence). V lost 6 bases and J 0 bases, leaving 13 bases between the germline ends. Concerning this clone itself: The target antigen is unknown.

Study outcomes and limitations: Analysis performed later showed TCR beta chains linked to HLA being more clonally expanded than equally common others. The study dropped some indistinguishable V segments, TRBV6-2 and TRBV6-3 among them.

The chain combines TRBV19 with TRBJ2-3, with a weak D call TRBD1 (6 bases). Sequenced: PBMCs. The receptor was isolated from a woman aged 30 to 39 in good health and CMV-seronegative. For the CDR3, the DNA is TGTGCCAGTAGGACAGGCACTAAAAGCACAGATACGCAGTATTTT. It specifies CASRTGTKSTDTQYF.